This TCR beta chain was identified in a study of technical replicates of blood from a handful of donors. TCRdb's table, derived via immunoSEQ multiplex PCR, lists solely in-frame clones and lacks some. Among 55,000 to 65,000 clones listed, approximately 97% were seen once. V lost 4 bases, J lost 2 bases, and 14 bases lay in between. The CDR3 is 15 amino acids. CDR1 and CDR2 from the germline V gene are SGHRS and YFSETQ. The TCR comes from a human donor in good health. The V call is TRBV5-1, the J call TRBJ2-3; D is possibly TRBD1 (6 bases). Material: T cells isolated from PBMCs. In nucleotides, the CDR3 is TGCGCCAGCAGCGAGTTGGGGGCCCCCACAGATACGCAGTATTTT. It translates to CASSELGAPTDTQYF. Full variable domain (outside the CDR3, taken from reference TRBV5-1 and TRBJ2-3): KAGVTQTPRYLIKTRGQQVTLSCSPISGHRSVSWYQQTPGQGLQFLFEYFSETQRNKGNFPGRFSGRQFSNSRSEMNVSTLELGDSALYLCASSELGAPTDTQYFGPGTRLTVL.